These T cell receptor beta chains were read from a single sample in a study of T cell responses to AZD1222 COVID-19 vaccine. The method was immunoSEQ multiplex PCR; TCRdb's version includes in-frame clones alone and lacks a portion of them. The sample records hundreds of thousands of clones, under 95% being singletons. The source was peripheral blood, collected on day 0 of MenACWY control vaccination. These receptors were obtained from an adult in good health. Both conserved end residues are trimmed from each CDR3. Fields, in order: V gene, D gene, CDR3 length, CDR3 protein. The D gene is left open where the match is weak.

V gene: TRBV5-4; D gene: .; CDR3 length: 15; CDR3 protein: ASSLAGPPHSGNTIY
V gene: TRBV30; D gene: TRBD2; CDR3 length: 12; CDR3 protein: AWSVGGATDTQY
V gene: TRBV15; D gene: .; CDR3 length: 13; CDR3 protein: ATSRPDGINYGYT
V gene: TRBV6-5; D gene: .; CDR3 length: 12; CDR3 protein: ASSYGQEPYGYT
V gene: TRBV12-5; D gene: TRBD1; CDR3 length: 12; CDR3 protein: ASAGDSLYNEQF
V gene: TRBV6-2/TRBV6-3; D gene: .; CDR3 length: 15; CDR3 protein: ASSYNGHAWRNQPQH
V gene: TRBV2; D gene: TRBD1; CDR3 length: 13; CDR3 protein: ASSYTGTENSPLH
V gene: TRBV30; D gene: .; CDR3 length: 10; CDR3 protein: AWSVGGETQY
V gene: TRBV2; D gene: .; CDR3 length: 9; CDR3 protein: ASRPDYGYT
V gene: TRBV5-1; D gene: .; CDR3 length: 14; CDR3 protein: ASSLSPGAGRREQY
V gene: TRBV19; D gene: .; CDR3 length: 14; CDR3 protein: ASSRDFGVSNQPQH
V gene: TRBV7-2; D gene: .; CDR3 length: 11; CDR3 protein: ASSSQGKLKTF
V gene: TRBV7-2; D gene: .; CDR3 length: 11; CDR3 protein: ASSLEVNYGYT
V gene: TRBV2; D gene: .; CDR3 length: 11; CDR3 protein: ASSGQASEKLF
V gene: TRBV9; D gene: .; CDR3 length: 13; CDR3 protein: ASSVGGATNEKLF
V gene: TRBV18; D gene: .; CDR3 length: 12; CDR3 protein: ASSHRVDYNEQF
V gene: TRBV11-3; D gene: TRBD1; CDR3 length: 17; CDR3 protein: ASSLEEIRDRVSGNTIY
V gene: TRBV12-3/TRBV12-4; D gene: .; CDR3 length: 10; CDR3 protein: ASKDKSGKEH
V gene: TRBV12-3/TRBV12-4; D gene: .; CDR3 length: 11; CDR3 protein: ASSLTGAYGYT
V gene: TRBV10-3; D gene: .; CDR3 length: 11; CDR3 protein: AIGSGTNSPLH
V gene: TRBV2; D gene: .; CDR3 length: 11; CDR3 protein: ASNRDQNTEAF
V gene: TRBV2; D gene: .; CDR3 length: 12; CDR3 protein: ASTEQTSGNTIY
V gene: TRBV6-5; D gene: .; CDR3 length: 13; CDR3 protein: ASSYSGSVSTEAF
V gene: TRBV28; D gene: .; CDR3 length: 14; CDR3 protein: ASSPLGDTAYNEQF
V gene: TRBV19; D gene: TRBD2; CDR3 length: 17; CDR3 protein: ASSIMVVGAGGPTYEQY
V gene: TRBV5-1; D gene: .; CDR3 length: 11; CDR3 protein: ASSSDAPYEQY
V gene: TRBV5-4; D gene: TRBD1; CDR3 length: 11; CDR3 protein: ASSVDRVYGYT
V gene: TRBV28; D gene: .; CDR3 length: 12; CDR3 protein: ASSGGTFPYEQY
V gene: TRBV3-1/TRBV3-2; D gene: .; CDR3 length: 13; CDR3 protein: ASSQDGRRASEQY
V gene: TRBV11-2; D gene: TRBD1; CDR3 length: 12; CDR3 protein: ASSRQGSLGEQY
V gene: TRBV5-1; D gene: .; CDR3 length: 10; CDR3 protein: ASSWNGGEQY
V gene: TRBV7-9; D gene: TRBD1; CDR3 length: 9; CDR3 protein: ASSLEETGL
V gene: TRBV15; D gene: .; CDR3 length: 12; CDR3 protein: ATSRGRGLNEQF
V gene: TRBV5-6; D gene: TRBD1; CDR3 length: 14; CDR3 protein: ASSLVGQLAKNIQY
V gene: TRBV28; D gene: .; CDR3 length: 11; CDR3 protein: ASSLPGLEKLF
V gene: TRBV5-4; D gene: .; CDR3 length: 13; CDR3 protein: ASSSPDSYTDTQY
V gene: TRBV5-1; D gene: .; CDR3 length: 13; CDR3 protein: ASSLVLGEGSPLH
V gene: TRBV7-9; D gene: .; CDR3 length: 11; CDR3 protein: ASSLAGSYEQY
V gene: TRBV30; D gene: .; CDR3 length: 10; CDR3 protein: AWETARGTQY
V gene: TRBV5-1; D gene: .; CDR3 length: 12; CDR3 protein: ASSDQGIPYGYT
V gene: TRBV5-1; D gene: .; CDR3 length: 14; CDR3 protein: ASSRGAQSLYNEQF
V gene: TRBV5-1; D gene: TRBD1; CDR3 length: 14; CDR3 protein: ASSLGQGPPGNTIY
V gene: TRBV6-5; D gene: TRBD1; CDR3 length: 14; CDR3 protein: ASSYGTGGGNEKLF
V gene: TRBV11-2; D gene: .; CDR3 length: 13; CDR3 protein: ARDRPLISNQPQH
V gene: TRBV6-6; D gene: .; CDR3 length: 13; CDR3 protein: ASSRQGSGTGELF
V gene: TRBV7-2; D gene: .; CDR3 length: 12; CDR3 protein: ASSPQAEAGAQY
V gene: TRBV30; D gene: .; CDR3 length: 11; CDR3 protein: AGEWRANTEAF
V gene: TRBV19; D gene: TRBD2; CDR3 length: 14; CDR3 protein: ASSRTSATSTDTQY